This T cell receptor beta chain was captured in a study of long-term antiretroviral therapy in people with HIV. The authors ran the immunoSEQ assay, v3.0, at survey level. Sequencing efforts were directed toward roughly 35,000-55,000 T-cell genomes per sample. Here immunoSEQ multiplex PCR was the method, and the copy in TCRdb shows in-frame clones only, minus some. The sample yields around 20,000 clones, around 81% seen once. As concerns this clone: What it recognizes is unknown.

The CDR3 runs 14 residues. V was shortened by 0 bases and J by 1 base, with 5 bases between the two germline ends. Germline V lookup: CDR1 SGDLS, CDR2 YYNGEE. The study's findings and limits: ART adherence, viral resistance and therapy changes went undocumented.

The receptor was isolated from a woman aged 25 to 39 with HIV. The source was unsorted PBMCs, collected 2.9 years after starting antiretroviral therapy. The chain links TRBV9 to TRBJ2-1; D unresolved. DNA for the CDR3: TGTGCCAGCAGCGTAGCTCAATCCTACAATGAGCAGTTCTTC. Its translation: CASSVAQSYNEQFF.